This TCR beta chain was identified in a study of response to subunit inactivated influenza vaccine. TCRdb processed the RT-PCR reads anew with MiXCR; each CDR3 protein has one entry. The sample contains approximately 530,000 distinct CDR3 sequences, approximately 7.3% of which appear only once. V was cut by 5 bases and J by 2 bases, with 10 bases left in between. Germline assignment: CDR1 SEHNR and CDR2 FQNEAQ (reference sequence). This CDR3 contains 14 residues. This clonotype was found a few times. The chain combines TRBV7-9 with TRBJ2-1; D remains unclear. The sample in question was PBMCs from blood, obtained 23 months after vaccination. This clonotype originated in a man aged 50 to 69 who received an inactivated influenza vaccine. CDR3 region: CASSPGLTYNEQFF. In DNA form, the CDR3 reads TGTGCCAGCAGCCCCGGATTAACCTACAATGAGCAGTTCTTC.